Below are 14 T cell receptor beta chains sequenced from a single sample in a study of CD8+ T cells in alopecia areata. The treatment: oral pan-JAK inhibitor, 5-10 mg twice daily. Investigators isolated RNA and reverse transcribed it into cDNA to act as the sequencing template. TCRdb keeps only in-frame clones here, not all; method: immunoSEQ multiplex PCR. The repertoire includes 200,000 or so clones, roughly 64% of them detected once, and 5.5% to 6% sits in the top ten. The sequenced sample was CD4+ T cells sorted from blood, obtained at week 24, from a patient treated with tofacitinib. Receptor source: a human donor with alopecia areata.

The chain links TRBV29-1 to TRBJ2-1, with D perhaps TRBD2 (6 bases). Trimming removed 7 bases at V and 4 bases at J, with 20 bases between. Germline V CDR1 and CDR2: SQVTM, ANQGSEA. The CDR3 spans 15 residues. Written as DNA, the CDR3 is TGCAGCGACCAATTTCCGGGACTGACATACAATGAGCAGTTCTTC. It codes for CSDQFPGLTYNEQFF.

J is TRBJ2-3 and V is TRBV5-1; unclear D gene. Trimming took off 2 bases at V and 1 base at J, with 11 bases between the two ends. The CDR3 extends over 15 amino acids. Germline V gene data show CDR1 as SGHRS and CDR2 as YFSETQ. In nucleotides, the CDR3 is TGCGCCAGCAGCTTAGTCGCGGCGGGCACAGATACGCAGTATTTT. This codes for CASSLVAAGTDTQYF.

This clone was detected a few times. The CDR3 protein is CASSLAVAGGETQYF. CDR3 in DNA: TGTGCCAGCAGCTTAGCGGTCGCCGGGGGGGAGACCCAGTACTTC. The gene calls are TRBV7-9 and TRBJ2-5; 7 bases line up with TRBD2. Germline values: CDR1 SEHNR, CDR2 FQNEAQ (reference sequence). The CDR3 is 15 amino acids. The V gene end was trimmed by 0 bases and the J gene end by 5 bases; junction bases not matched to a gene: 6.

The chain recombines TRBV7-9 with TRBJ1-4, with a tentative D call TRBD1 (5 bases). The CDR3 contains 16 residues. The germline V and J ends were trimmed by 5 bases and 4 bases, with 17 bases remaining between them. The germline V gene encodes CDR1 SEHNR and CDR2 FQNEAQ (reference sequence). DNA for the CDR3: TGTGCCAGCAGCCTGCCGGGGGGACCGAGTAATGAAAAACTGTTTTTT. Translated, it gives CASSLPGGPSNEKLFF.

This clone has more than one count but fewer than ten. The rearrangement links TRBV27 to TRBJ1-6; D might be TRBD1 (6 bases). Trimming cost V 7 bases and J 8 bases, with 21 bases left between them. This CDR3 region has 16 residues. The germline V gene has CDR1 MNHEY and CDR2 SMNVEV (reference sequence). Here the CDR3 DNA reads TGTGCCAGCACCGGGTCGACAGGCAGTCCCCATTCACCCCTCCACTTT. Translated: CASTGSTGSPHSPLHF.

The gene calls are TRBV19 and TRBJ2-5, with 7 bases that match TRBD1. V shed 5 bases, J shed 4 bases, and the junction held 4 bases outside the gene matches. The CDR3 length is 13 residues. Looked up from germline, CDR1 is LNHDA and CDR2 is SQIVND (reference sequence). CDR3 DNA sequence: TGTGCCAGTAGTTTAAACAGGGGAGAGACCCAGTACTTC. It specifies CASSLNRGETQYF.

This rearrangement joins TRBV6-5 to TRBJ2-2; D call uncertain. Germline-derived CDR1 and CDR2 are MNHEY and SVGAGI. There are 12 residues in the CDR3. Trimming cost V 5 bases and J 4 bases, with 5 bases left between them. The DNA of the CDR3 is TGTGCCAGCAGTCCACTCACCGGGGAGCTGTTTTTT. Its translation: CASSPLTGELFF.

J is TRBJ2-5 and V is TRBV7-2; D gene unclear. CDR3 length: 12 amino acids. CDR1 and CDR2 from the germline V gene are SGHTA and FQGNSA. The V and J ends lost 0 bases and 7 bases respectively, with 6 bases between them. The CDR3 loop is CASSLAAMTQYF. CDR3 DNA sequence: TGTGCCAGCAGCTTAGCTGCCATGACCCAGTACTTC.

The gene calls are TRBV9 and TRBJ2-4; a weak D match, TRBD2 (6 bases). CDR1 and CDR2 (germline): SGDLS, YYNGEE. The CDR3 consists of 16 residues. Trimming removed 1 base at V and 7 bases at J, with 18 bases between. The CDR3 DNA reads TGTGCCAGCAGCGTAAGTGCGGCCGGGAGCCGTAACATTCAGTACTTC. As protein: CASSVSAAGSRNIQYF.

This clone was counted only a few times. The V gene is TRBV29-1, the J gene TRBJ2-2; D might be TRBD1 or TRBD2, each matching 5 bases. V was cut by 7 bases and J by 0 bases, with 6 bases left in between. CDR1 is SQVTM, CDR2 ANQGSEA, per germline. The CDR3 spans 12 residues. The CDR3 sequence is CSAGPNTGELFF. Here the CDR3 DNA reads TGCAGCGCGGGACCGAACACCGGGGAGCTGTTTTTT.

The chain has TRBV5-5 and TRBJ2-1, with 10 bases lining up with TRBD2. In germline, CDR1 is SGHKS, CDR2 YYEKEE (reference sequence). This CDR3 region has 14 residues. The J segment lost 9 bases and the V segment lost 1 base, leaving 4 bases of the junction unmatched. CDR3 coding DNA: TGTGCCAGCAGCTTGTTTCCTAGCGGGAGTGAGCAGTTCTTC. Translation: CASSLFPSGSEQFF.

The J gene is TRBJ2-7, the V gene TRBV14; no definite D call. This CDR3 is built from 13 residues. Deletions cut 0 bases from V and 6 bases from J, with 9 bases between. Germline-derived CDR1 and CDR2 are SGHDN and FVKESK. CDR3 residues: CASSQERRGEQYF. The CDR3 DNA reads TGTGCCAGCAGCCAAGAACGGCGTGGCGAGCAGTACTTC.

The rearrangement links TRBV19 to TRBJ2-1; no definite D call. V was trimmed by 7 bases and J by 0 bases, leaving 19 bases between them. This CDR3 comprises 17 residues. The V gene's germline CDR1 is LNHDA and CDR2 SQIVND (reference sequence). The CDR3 is CASTRASFRSSYNEQFF. The CDR3 DNA is TGTGCCAGTACCCGCGCATCGTTCCGTAGCTCCTACAATGAGCAGTTCTTC.

The V gene is TRBV7-2, the J gene TRBJ2-1, with 11 bases lining up with TRBD1. The CDR3 extends over 17 amino acids. Germline CDR1 reads SGHTA; CDR2 reads FQGNSA. V shed 3 bases and J 4 bases; nucleotides not matched to a gene: 8. The CDR3 DNA sequence: TGTGCCAGCAGCTTGCAGGCCGGGACAGGGGGATACAATGAGCAGTTCTTC. Encoded protein: CASSLQAGTGGYNEQFF. The whole variable domain, remainder taken from reference TRBV7-2 and TRBJ2-1, is GAGVSQSPSNKVTEKGKDVELRCDPISGHTALYWYRQSLGQGLEFLIYFQGNSAPDKSGLPSDRFSAERTGGSVSTLTIQRTQQEDSAVYLCASSLQAGTGGYNEQFFGPGTRLTVL.